These T cell receptor beta chains were read from a single sample in a study of T-cell memory formation after mild COVID-19. TCRdb re-derived calls from the 5' RACE reads in MiXCR, one entry per CDR3 protein. The sample shows some 210,000 distinct CDR3 sequences, under 30% of them seen only once. The specimen was PBMCs or a T cell subset sorted from them (not recorded which). The receptors were sampled from an adult woman who had mild COVID-19 (a few samples of this study predate the infection). Cell type and time point are not known. CDR3s leave out the opening cysteine and the closing phenylalanine or tryptophan. Fields, in order: D gene, clone size, J gene, V gene, CDR3 protein. A D gene is named only where the DNA matches it firmly. Some rows have no size entry. The others give once, few or many, or a class for an expanded clone.

TRBD1 . TRBJ1-6 TRBV19 ASNQDRGYNSPLH
. . TRBJ1-1 TRBV18 ASSGPNTEAF
TRBD2 . TRBJ2-7 TRBV6-6 ASSYSPSGGKYEQY
. . TRBJ1-1 TRBV5-4 ASSLDPATEAF
. . TRBJ1-5 TRBV20-1 SARRQGTGNQPQH
TRBD2 . TRBJ2-3 TRBV5-1 ASSLIAGLIKSTDTQY
. . TRBJ2-4 TRBV14 ASSQYGSDRNIQY
. few TRBJ2-7 TRBV27 ASSRGFSYEQY
TRBD2 . TRBJ2-1 TRBV7-9 ASSPQAGLAGVNEQF
. . TRBJ1-6 TRBV6-1 ASSGGQPSPLH
. . TRBJ2-1 TRBV12-3/TRBV12-4 ASRLVRGGLLYNEQF
. few TRBJ2-1 TRBV15 ATSKPSSYNEQF
TRBD1 . TRBJ2-5 TRBV29-1 SFRPHRGETQY
TRBD1 few TRBJ1-2 TRBV7-2 ASSLFGTALSGYT
TRBD1 . TRBJ2-1 TRBV29-1 SVIQGAYEQF
. . TRBJ2-7 TRBV18 ASSPRDWAYEQY
TRBD2 . TRBJ2-2 TRBV7-3 ASSLGEGRTLNTGELF
. . TRBJ2-3 TRBV29-1 SVEPPGPAVPNTQY
. few TRBJ2-1 TRBV30 AWSEGTYNEQF
. . TRBJ1-3 TRBV9 ASSVRGSGNTIY
TRBD2 . TRBJ2-7 TRBV28 ASSFHIKRETYEQY
TRBD1 . TRBJ1-1 TRBV7-9 ASSLDRGWNTEAF
. few TRBJ2-1 TRBV20-1 SASRGGFYNEQF
TRBD2 . TRBJ2-3 TRBV5-1 ASSLLAPSTDTQY
. few TRBJ1-5 TRBV30 AWSNGGYAQH
. . TRBJ1-1 TRBV4-1 ASRITDGGSDTEAF
TRBD1 once TRBJ2-7 TRBV9 ASSVAGQGYNEQY
. . TRBJ2-7 TRBV12-3/TRBV12-4 ASSLAPGSRGDEQY
TRBD2 . TRBJ2-1 TRBV29-1 SGLAGDRYNEQF
. once TRBJ2-3 TRBV7-2 ASSLAPVTGTDTQY
. . TRBJ2-3 TRBV20-1 SARDHPGVDTQY
. . TRBJ1-5 TRBV6-5 ASSYDGQSYQPQH
. . TRBJ2-7 TRBV20-1 SARGPGLESSYEQY
TRBD2 . TRBJ2-3 TRBV11-2 ASSFPPRLAGDTDTQY
. few TRBJ2-1 TRBV4-2 ASSRGPVGLLRF
. . TRBJ2-3 TRBV24-1 ATSDLRQGDTDTQY
TRBD1 few TRBJ2-1 TRBV6-1 ASSPITGGDEQF
TRBD2 . TRBJ2-4 TRBV4-3 ASSQGLAGGPDSWNIQY
. . TRBJ2-7 TRBV21-1 ASRSELTSGRSDEQY
. many TRBJ2-7 TRBV25-1 ASSEYVGNEQY
. few TRBJ1-2 TRBV6-5 ASSAQAGRYGYT
TRBD1 few TRBJ1-1 TRBV18 ASSPQQGDTEAF
. . TRBJ2-5 TRBV3-1 ASSQDSSSGETQY
TRBD2 . TRBJ2-5 TRBV2 ASSEVSGREETQY
. few TRBJ2-1 TRBV7-9 ASSHVLGPRDNEQF
TRBD1 . TRBJ2-2 TRBV12-3/TRBV12-4 ASSSDRGPTGELF
. . TRBJ1-1 TRBV5-1 ASSLSPTYTEAF
TRBD1 many TRBJ1-4 TRBV9 ASSPTGTANEKLF
. . TRBJ1-5 TRBV20-1 SASPTQLSNQPQH
. . TRBJ2-7 TRBV29-1 SVEDRYGTEQY